This TCR beta chain was sequenced for a study of identical twins. The CDR3 extends over 10 amino acids. Trimming cost V 7 bases and J 4 bases, with 6 bases left between them. Germline V gene lookup returns CDR1 DFQATT and CDR2 SNEGSKA (reference sequence). Each CDR3 protein gets one entry after TCRdb re-called the 5' RACE reads with MiXCR. The table has about 190,000 distinct CDR3 sequences, approximately 16% seen once. This sample also belongs to another study, concerning T cells expressing NK-cell markers. Per that paper: Most of the eight sequenced donors were HCMV-seropositive; one was seronegative.

The receptor was derived from a young woman in good health. What was sequenced was CD8+ T cells sorted from blood. J is TRBJ2-3 and V is TRBV20-1, with D tentatively TRBD2 (5 bases). Written as DNA, the CDR3 is TGCAGTGTGGACTCAGATACGCAGTATTTT. As protein: CSVDSDTQYF.